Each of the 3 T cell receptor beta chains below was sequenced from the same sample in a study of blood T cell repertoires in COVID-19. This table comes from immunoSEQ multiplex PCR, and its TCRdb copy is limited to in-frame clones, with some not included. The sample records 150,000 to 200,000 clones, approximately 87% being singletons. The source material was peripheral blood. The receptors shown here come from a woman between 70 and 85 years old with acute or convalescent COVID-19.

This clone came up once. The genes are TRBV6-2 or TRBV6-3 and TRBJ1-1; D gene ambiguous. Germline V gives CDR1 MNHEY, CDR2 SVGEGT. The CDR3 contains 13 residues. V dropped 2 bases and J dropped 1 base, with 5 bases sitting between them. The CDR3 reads CASSYVENTEAFF. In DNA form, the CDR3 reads TGTGCCAGCAGTTACGTAGAGAACACTGAAGCTTTCTTT.

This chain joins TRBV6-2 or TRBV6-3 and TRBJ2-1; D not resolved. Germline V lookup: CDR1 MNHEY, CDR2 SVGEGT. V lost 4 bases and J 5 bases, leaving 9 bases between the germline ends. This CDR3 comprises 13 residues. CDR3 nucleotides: TGTGCCAGCAGTTTGTTTCGGGACAATGAGCAGTTCTTC. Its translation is CASSLFRDNEQFF.

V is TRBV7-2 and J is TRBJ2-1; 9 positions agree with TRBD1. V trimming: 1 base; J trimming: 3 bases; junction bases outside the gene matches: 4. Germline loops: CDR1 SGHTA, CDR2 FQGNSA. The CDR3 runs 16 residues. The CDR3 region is CASSLVGTGNYNEQFF. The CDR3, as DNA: TGTGCCAGCAGCTTAGTTGGGACAGGGAACTACAATGAGCAGTTCTTC.